Presented here are 15 T cell receptor beta chains from one specimen sequenced in a study of shared clonotypes between healthy human individuals. TCRdb's table, derived via immunoSEQ multiplex PCR, lists solely in-frame clones and lacks some. The sample lists more than 2,000,000 clones; 85% to 95% were seen once. Sequenced: naive CD4+ T cells from PBMCs. Specified subset: CD45RA+ positively selected. Receptor source: a man between 18 and 35 years old in good health. Some clones in this sample may be carry-over from other donors' samples.

As regards this clone: This sample includes further DNA sequences coding for the same CDR3. The CDR3 DNA sequence: TGTGCCAGCAGCTCACGTGGTGACGAGCAGTACTTC. Its translation is CASSSRGDEQYF. The rearrangement joins TRBV7-9 to TRBJ2-7; D not resolved. CDR1 and CDR2 (germline): SEHNR, FQNEAQ (reference sequence). Trimming took off 4 bases at V and 5 bases at J, with 9 bases between the two ends. The CDR3 consists of 12 residues.

The J gene is TRBJ1-1, the V gene TRBV7-9; D is ambiguous. This CDR3 contains 16 residues. In germline, CDR1 is SEHNR, CDR2 FQNEAQ (reference sequence). V lost 5 bases, J lost 0 bases, and 16 bases lay in between. The CDR3, as DNA: TGTGCCAGCAGCCTTCGGGCCGGAGCGTTGAACACTGAAGCTTTCTTT. Amino acid sequence: CASSLRAGALNTEAFF.

The chain combines TRBV18 with TRBJ1-2, with 11 bases that match TRBD1. V lost 3 bases, J lost 7 bases, and 7 bases stayed unmatched. This CDR3 contains 15 residues. Per germline, CDR1 KGHSH and CDR2 LQKENI. CDR3 sequence reads: CASSPLGQGASGYTF. CDR3 nucleotide sequence: TGTGCCAGCTCACCCCTTGGACAGGGGGCTAGTGGCTACACCTTC.

The V call is TRBV27, the J call TRBJ2-5; D gene unclear. CDR3 length equals 14 residues. The ends were cut back, 6 bases at V and 3 bases at J, with 14 bases in the middle. From germline, CDR1 is MNHEY and CDR2 SMNVEV (reference sequence). As DNA, the CDR3 is TGTGCCAGCAGAAGAAGGGCTATTGAAGAGACCCAGTACTTC. Its protein is CASRRRAIEETQYF.

The chain uses TRBV28 and TRBJ1-1; D unclear. Trimming took 3 bases from V and 0 from J, leaving 8 bases between them. Germline CDR1 is MDHEN and CDR2 is SYDVKM. This CDR3 region has 14 residues. DNA of the CDR3: TGTGCCAGCAGTTTTTTAAACATGAACACTGAAGCTTTCTTT. This sequence encodes CASSFLNMNTEAFF.

This chain connects TRBV4-2 to TRBJ1-5; D possibly corresponds to TRBD1 (6 bases). Trimming shortened V by 4 bases and J by 2 bases, and 12 bases separated the two germline ends. Per germline, CDR1 LGHNA and CDR2 YNFKEQ. CDR3 length: 15 residues. The CDR3 reads CASSPEPGGNQPQHF. The CDR3 DNA sequence: TGTGCCAGCAGCCCCGAACCAGGGGGCAATCAGCCCCAGCATTTT.

The chain combines TRBV28 with TRBJ2-1, with 8 bases aligning to TRBD2. V shed 4 bases, J shed 6 bases, and the junction held 11 bases outside the gene matches. Germline V CDR1 and CDR2: MDHEN, SYDVKM. The CDR3 covers 16 residues. The CDR3 region is CASSSLWTSKRNEQFF. CDR3 coding DNA: TGTGCCAGCAGTTCCCTGTGGACTAGCAAACGCAATGAGCAGTTCTTC.

The V and J genes are TRBV11-2 and TRBJ1-6; maybe TRBD1 (5 bases). V was shortened by 5 bases and J by 7 bases, with 15 bases between the two germline ends. The germline gives CDR1 SGHAT, CDR2 FQNNGV. The CDR3 length is 15 residues. The DNA of the CDR3 is TGTGCCAGCAGCCCGGGGGGACCGCTCAATTCACCCCTCCACTTT. Translating gives CASSPGGPLNSPLHF.

The chain joins TRBV5-1 to TRBJ2-7; D unresolved. The germline gives CDR1 SGHRS, CDR2 YFSETQ. This CDR3 is built from 15 residues. Trimming took 7 bases from V and 2 from J, leaving 19 bases between them. DNA for the CDR3: TGCGCCAGCGCCTCACGCTCCGGGCTCCCCTACGAGCAGTACTTC. Residues: CASASRSGLPYEQYF. The complete variable domain, with remaining parts taken from reference TRBV5-1 and TRBJ2-7, reads KAGVTQTPRYLIKTRGQQVTLSCSPISGHRSVSWYQQTPGQGLQFLFEYFSETQRNKGNFPGRFSGRQFSNSRSEMNVSTLELGDSALYLCASASRSGLPYEQYFGPGTRLTVT.

V usage is TRBV28 and J usage is TRBJ2-7; no firm D call. The ends were cut back, 3 bases at V and 13 bases at J, with 13 bases in the middle. CDR1 and CDR2 (germline): MDHEN, SYDVKM. CDR3 length: 11 amino acids. Written as DNA, the CDR3 is TGTGCCAGCAGTTTTAAGGGCCTGGTCTACTTC. Its protein product is CASSFKGLVYF. Looking up the rest from reference TRBV28 and TRBJ2-7 gives the full variable domain: DVKVTQSSRYLVKRTGEKVFLECVQDMDHENMFWYRQDPGLGLRLIYFSYDVKMKEKGDIPEGYSVSREKKERFSLILESASTNQTSMYLCASSFKGLVYFGPGTRLTVT.

The V gene is TRBV9, the J gene TRBJ2-1; 10 bases align to TRBD2. The V segment lost 4 bases and the J segment 7 bases; nucleotides outside the gene matches: 11. CDR1 is SGDLS and CDR2 is YYNGEE in the germline V gene. The CDR3 runs to 16 residues. The CDR3 DNA reads as TGTGCCAGCAGCAATACTCTAGCGGGAGTTGGAAATGAGCAGTTCTTC. This translates into CASSNTLAGVGNEQFF.

V usage is TRBV15 and J usage is TRBJ2-1, with a tentative D call TRBD1 (6 bases). Between the trimmed V and J ends, which lost 3 bases and 6 bases, there was a span of 18 bases. Germline V gives CDR1 LNHNV, CDR2 YYDKDF (reference sequence). The CDR3 spans 16 residues. The CDR3 spells CATSSLNRVVRNEQFF. CDR3 nucleotides: TGTGCCACCAGCAGCCTTAACAGGGTGGTTCGCAATGAGCAGTTCTTC.

Only one count was recorded for this clone. This chain uses TRBV7-2 with TRBJ2-7; 8 bases match TRBD2. Trimming cost V 2 bases and J 7 bases; bases outside gene matches: 7. The germline V gene has CDR1 SGHTA and CDR2 FQGNSA. The CDR3 spans 14 residues. The CDR3: CASSLLREGEEQYF. CDR3 in DNA: TGTGCCAGCAGCTTACTACGGGAGGGTGAAGAGCAGTACTTC.

This clone was recorded a few times. The sample holds other DNA sequences that translate to the same CDR3. This chain connects TRBV19 to TRBJ2-2; D is unresolved. V lost 3 bases, J lost 6 bases, and 5 bases lay in between. CDR3 length: 12 amino acids. Germline V gene lookup returns CDR1 LNHDA and CDR2 SQIVND (reference sequence). The CDR3 loop is CASSIRPGELFF. CDR3 DNA: TGTGCCAGTAGTATCCGGCCCGGGGAGCTGTTTTTT.

V is TRBV29-1 and J is TRBJ1-1, with D unclear. Germline loops: CDR1 SQVTM, CDR2 ANQGSEA. The CDR3 covers 13 residues. The V end was cut by 5 bases, the J end by 4 bases, with 14 bases between. The CDR3 coding sequence is TGCAGCGTTCTAGCGGGTATTGCCACTGAAGCTTTCTTT. Its translation: CSVLAGIATEAFF.